These 18 T cell receptor beta chains originate from one sample sequenced in a study of CD8+CD57+ T cells in acquired aplastic anemia. The TCR beta profiling, which covered VDJ combination and CDR3 sequence, was carried out using genomic DNA as the template. A single record per CDR3 protein comes from TCRdb applying MiXCR to the reads. The sample has 350,000 to 450,000 distinct CDR3 sequences; roughly 68% are singletons. Sequencing was done on a sample of sorted CD4+, CD8+, or CD8+CD57+ T cells (not recorded which) from PBMCs. These receptors were taken from a human donor in good health, serving as a control.

The genes are TRBV14 and TRBJ1-3; maybe TRBD1 (6 bases). The germline V gene encodes CDR1 SGHDN and CDR2 FVKESK. This CDR3 has 15 amino acids. V was clipped by 10 bases and J by 14 bases, with 30 bases between them. CDR3: CAIAGLAGGQYAVYF. For the CDR3, the DNA is TGTGCCATCGCAGGACTAGCGGGGGGGCAGTACGCAGTATATTTT.

This clonotype was counted ten times or more. V usage is TRBV5-4 and J usage is TRBJ2-3; a possible D gene is TRBD1 (6 bases). The germline gives CDR1 SGHNT, CDR2 YYREEE (reference sequence). V shed 7 bases and J shed 3 bases, with 15 bases lying between them. CDR3 length equals 14 residues. CDR3 in DNA: TGTGCCAGCTCCGACAGGCAGAATACAGATACGCAGTATTTT. Translating gives CASSDRQNTDTQYF.

The chain combines TRBV4-2 with TRBJ1-1; D is unclear. The length of the CDR3 is 13 residues. Germline V gene sequence: CDR1 LGHNA, CDR2 YNFKEQ. Trimming removed 7 bases at V and 0 bases at J, with 9 bases between. The CDR3 protein is CASTTDMNTEAFF. DNA for the CDR3: TGTGCCAGCACAACAGATATGAACACTGAAGCTTTCTTT.

With regard to this clonotype: Because the CDR3 is missing its conserved closing phenylalanine or tryptophan, this is likely a read error. No DNA is shown, since the ends of the CDR3 on it are uncertain; the CDR3 is the one TCRdb lists. V gene TRBV7-2 combines with J gene TRBJ2-3; TRBD1 is taken as the D call from the table, unchecked against the DNA. Germline assignment: CDR1 SGHTA and CDR2 FQGNSA. The CDR3 sequence runs 13 residues, both termini included. The CDR3: CASSGATRNQPQH.

With respect to this clonotype: Its ends do not fully match the called genes, so a read error is possible. The rearrangement links TRBV7-2 to TRBJ1-2; a possible D gene is TRBD1 (6 bases). Germline V gene lookup returns CDR1 SGHTA and CDR2 FQGNSA. CDR3 length equals 12 residues. CDR3 protein: CASSLPGQSYAF. CDR3 nucleotides: TGTGCCAGCAGCTTGCCAGGACAGAGCTACGCCTTC.

This chain connects TRBV7-2 to TRBJ2-2; 8 positions match TRBD2. The trim removed 4 bases at V and 16 bases at J, leaving 17 bases unmatched. The CDR3 runs to 15 residues. The germline V gene has CDR1 SGHTA and CDR2 FQGNSA. The CDR3 DNA reads as TGTGCCAGCAGCTCAGGCGTCGGGGGGGCTGGGGCCAAGTTTTTT. It yields the protein CASSSGVGGAGAKFF.

Comments on this clonotype: This clone may be a read error of a much larger clone one base away. The V gene is TRBV3-1, the J gene TRBJ2-3; 10 bases are a match to TRBD2. CDR1 is LGHDT and CDR2 is YNNKEL in the germline V gene (reference sequence). This CDR3 region has 15 residues. The ends lost 1 base at V and 8 bases at J; junction bases unmatched: 6. The CDR3 here is CASSQALAGVGTQYF. The CDR3 DNA is TGTGCCAGCAGCCAAGCGCTAGCGGGGGTAGGTACGCAGTATTTT.

The table lists this clonotype with a few counts. The chain employs TRBV3-1 and TRBJ2-1, with D hard to call. The CDR3 runs 14 residues. V lost 4 bases to trimming and J lost 4 bases, with 11 bases between them. Germline V lookup: CDR1 LGHDT, CDR2 YNNKEL (reference sequence). The CDR3 region is CASSPPGVYNEQFF. The CDR3 bases are TGTGCCAGCAGCCCCCCAGGCGTTTACAATGAGCAGTTCTTC.

This clonotype was detected ten times or more. This chain links TRBV20-1 with TRBJ1-2; D perhaps matches TRBD1 (5 bases). The CDR3 sequence is 15 residues long. The V end lost 0 bases, the J end lost 2 bases, and 13 bases lay between the germline ends. Germline loops: CDR1 DFQATT, CDR2 SNEGSKA (reference sequence). The CDR3 bases are TGCAGTGCTAGAGATCGGGCAGGGACCAACTATGGCTACACCTTC. Translation: CSARDRAGTNYGYTF.

This clonotype was detected ten times or more. V and J are TRBV5-1 and TRBJ1-1; a weak D match, TRBD1 (6 bases). The CDR3 consists of 16 residues. The V end lost 4 bases, the J end lost 7 bases, and 23 bases lay between the germline ends. The germline V gene has CDR1 SGHRS and CDR2 YFSETQ. DNA for the CDR3: TGCGCCAGCAGCCCAGGATCCGGGGGCGGGGCGGGTGAAGCTTTCTTT. Amino acid sequence: CASSPGSGGGAGEAFF.

This chain connects TRBV20-1 to TRBJ2-3; D not certain. V lost 6 bases and J lost 11, with 21 bases in between. The germline V gene has CDR1 DFQATT and CDR2 SNEGSKA (reference sequence). The CDR3 extends over 13 amino acids. This CDR3 reads CSARWQHYNEQYF. CDR3 sequence (DNA): TGCAGTGCCCGGTGGCAGCACTACAATGAGCAGTATTTT.

There are many counts of this clonotype. CDR3 sequence reads: CASQISGTLNEQFF. DNA for the CDR3: TGTGCCAGCCAAATTTCCGGGACGCTCAATGAGCAGTTCTTC. V and J are TRBV6-5 and TRBJ2-1; D is tentatively TRBD1 or TRBD2 (5 bases each). This CDR3 contains 14 residues. Germline CDR1 and CDR2: MNHEY and SVGAGI. The germline V and J ends were trimmed by 8 bases and 6 bases, with 17 bases remaining between them.

At least ten counts were recorded for this clonotype. The J gene is TRBJ1-3, the V gene TRBV19; D possibly corresponds to TRBD1 (6 bases). The CDR3 is 16 residues long. The germline V and J ends were trimmed by 7 bases and 1 base, with 17 bases remaining between them. Looked up from germline, CDR1 is LNHDA and CDR2 is SQIVND (reference sequence). The DNA for the CDR3 is TGTGCCAGTACCGGGGAAGGGGGGGTTTCTGGAAACACCATATATTTT. Its protein is CASTGEGGVSGNTIYF.

A single count supports this clonotype. This chain links TRBV5-1 with TRBJ1-2, with 9 nucleotides matching TRBD1. Trimming cost V 0 bases and J 7 bases; bases outside gene matches: 7. The CDR3 spans 15 residues. Germline loops: CDR1 SGHRS, CDR2 YFSETQ. The CDR3 sequence: CASSLEIQGAGGYTF. CDR3 sequence (DNA): TGCGCCAGCAGCTTGGAGATACAGGGGGCCGGTGGCTACACCTTC.

This clonotype was observed at least ten times. The CDR3, as DNA: TGCAGTGCAAACTCCCCGGGATACACTGAAGCTTTCTTT. Translating it yields CSANSPGYTEAFF. J is TRBJ1-1 and V is TRBV20-1, with D unclear. V was cut by 6 bases and J by 3 bases, with 14 bases left in between. Germline V gene lookup returns CDR1 DFQATT and CDR2 SNEGSKA (reference sequence). This CDR3 is 13 amino acids long.

This clonotype was counted many times. The chain employs TRBV5-6 and TRBJ1-4, with D unclear. Trimming took 0 bases from V and 3 from J, leaving 9 bases between them. The germline CDR1 and CDR2 sequences are SGHDT and YYEEEE. This CDR3 region has 15 residues. The CDR3 nucleotides are TGTGCCAGCAGCTTGGATGTGGCAGCTAATGAAAAACTGTTTTTT. Translating gives CASSLDVAANEKLFF.

This clonotype was found once. J is TRBJ1-5 and V is TRBV12-3 or TRBV12-4; TRBD1 might be the D (5 bases). This CDR3 is built from 17 residues. The V gene lost 3 bases and the J gene lost 3 bases, with 18 bases spanning the gap. CDR3 DNA: TGTGCCAGCAGTTTGTCGACTCAGGGTTCTAACAATCAGCCCCAGCATTTT. The encoded protein is CASSLSTQGSNNQPQHF.

Worth noting for this clonotype: One end of the junction varies from germline; a read error may be responsible. The J gene is TRBJ2-2, the V gene TRBV7-9; 8 bases are a match to TRBD2. The CDR3 covers 16 residues. Germline V gene data show CDR1 as SEHNR and CDR2 as FQNEAQ (reference sequence). The DNA of the CDR3 is TGCGCCAGCAGCCAAGAGGCGGGGGGCAACACCGGGGAGCTGTTTTTT. Protein sequence: CASSQEAGGNTGELFF.